These 11 T cell receptor beta chains share one sample of origin, sequenced in a study of regulatory T cells in long-lasting Graves disease. The time point: newly diagnosed GD, antithyroid drugs for less than 3 months. Extracted RNA from PBMCs served as the source of the TCR library. Arm-PCR with iRepertoire HTBI primers amplified the CDR3 regions for these TCR beta libraries. A single record per CDR3 protein comes from TCRdb applying MiXCR to the multiplex PCR reads. The sample includes under 300,000 distinct CDR3 sequences, roughly 21% of them seen just once. The sequencing used peripheral blood mononuclear cells (PBMCs), collected at new diagnosis, from a patient treated with antithyroid drugs. The receptors were gathered from a female donor with Graves disease.

J is TRBJ1-4 and V is TRBV10-3; D is perhaps TRBD1 (6 bases). Germline CDR1 reads ENHRY; CDR2 reads SYGVKD. Trimming cost V 2 bases and J 0 bases, with 7 bases left between them. The CDR3 spans 15 residues. In DNA, the CDR3 is TGTGCCATCAGTGAGAGGACAGCAACTAATGAAAAACTGTTTTTT. It translates to CAISERTATNEKLFF.

This clonotype was seen at least ten times. This chain links TRBV27 with TRBJ1-5, with 9 bases identical to TRBD1. The ends lost 6 bases at V and 0 bases at J; junction bases unmatched: 3. The V gene's germline CDR1 is MNHEY and CDR2 SMNVEV (reference sequence). The CDR3 runs 15 residues. CDR3 sequence reads: CASRGQGFSNQPQHF. The CDR3 coding sequence is TGTGCCAGCAGAGGACAGGGGTTTAGCAATCAGCCCCAGCATTTT.

This clonotype was counted ten times or more. The V gene is TRBV7-2, the J gene TRBJ1-1; 8 bases fit TRBD1. Germline V gives CDR1 SGHTA, CDR2 FQGNSA. The CDR3 consists of 13 residues. The V gene end was trimmed by 3 bases and the J gene end by 6 bases; junction bases not matched to a gene: 3. CDR3 loop: CASSFRGRSEAFF. In DNA, the CDR3 is TGTGCCAGCAGCTTCAGGGGGCGATCTGAAGCTTTCTTT.

There are a few counts of this clonotype. The CDR3 does not end in the conserved phenylalanine or tryptophan, so this is likely a read error. The rearrangement links TRBV6-5 to TRBJ1-5, with a possible D match to TRBD1 (5 bases). V lost 1 base, J lost 5 bases, and 9 bases lay in between. This CDR3 is built from 14 residues. From germline, CDR1 is MNHEY and CDR2 SVGAGI. The CDR3 loop reads CASSYLGGDQPQHS. Here the CDR3 DNA reads TGTGCCAGCAGTTACTTGGGAGGGGATCAGCCCCAGCATTCT.

Of note for this clonotype: This sequence is one base from a far larger clone and is likely a read error. The chain carries TRBV6-9 and TRBJ1-1, with D unclear. Looked up from germline, CDR1 is MNHGY and CDR2 is SVAAGI. Deletions cut 7 bases from V and 1 base from J, with 19 bases between. CDR3 size: 16 residues. CDR3: CASNYHRSSGNTEAFF. DNA for the CDR3: TGTGCCAGCAATTACCACCGCTCGAGTGGGAACACTGAAGCTTTCTTT.

Of note for this clonotype: It may be a read error: a sequence one base away is much more abundant. This CDR3 fails to terminate in the conserved phenylalanine or tryptophan, so it likely reflects a read error. The V gene is TRBV6-5, the J gene TRBJ1-4; D possibly corresponds to TRBD1 (5 bases). Trimming took 2 bases from V and 4 from J, leaving 11 bases between them. CDR1 MNHEY and CDR2 SVGAGI come from the germline V gene. CDR3 length: 15 amino acids. CDR3 amino acids: CASSYSQGYNEKLFS. CDR3 sequence (DNA): TGTGCCAGCAGTTACAGTCAGGGCTATAATGAAAAACTGTTTTCT.

This clonotype was observed at least ten times. This chain joins TRBV5-6 and TRBJ2-5; D is perhaps TRBD2 (6 bases). The CDR3 loop spans 17 amino acids. CDR1 and CDR2 (germline): SGHDT, YYEEEE. V shed 4 bases and J shed 1 base, with 20 bases lying between them. Written as DNA, the CDR3 is TGTGCCAGCAGCATGGGAGGTCAACTACGCCTCCAAGAGACCCAGTACTTC. It codes for CASSMGGQLRLQETQYF.

V and J are TRBV11-3 and TRBJ2-3; 11 bases align to TRBD2. The germline V gene has CDR1 SGHNT and CDR2 YENEEA. The CDR3 extends over 15 amino acids. The junction had 4 bases not matched to a gene; V was cut back by 4 bases and J by 4 bases. Here the CDR3 DNA reads TGTGCCAGCAGCTCTGTAGCGGGAGGGGCAGATACGCAGTATTTT. Translation gives CASSSVAGGADTQYF.

The table lists this clonotype with a few counts. The junction does not match germline at one end; this may be a read error. This chain uses TRBV6-1 with TRBJ2-7; TRBD2 agrees at 15 bases. Germline V lookup: CDR1 MNHNS, CDR2 SASEGT. The CDR3 contains 15 residues. The CDR3 bases are TGTGCCGGCAGCAGGACTAGCGGGAGGGCCGACGAGCAGTACTTC. Translating it yields CAGSRTSGRADEQYF.

This clonotype was seen more than once but under ten times. The chain carries TRBV20-1 and TRBJ2-7; D unresolved. This CDR3 is built from 13 residues. CDR1 and CDR2 from the germline V gene are DFQATT and SNEGSKA (reference sequence). The V gene lost 3 bases and the J gene lost 0 bases, with 9 bases spanning the gap. CDR3 bases: TGCAGTGCTAGTTTCCCCAGCTCCTACGAGCAGTACTTC. This encodes CSASFPSSYEQYF.

This clonotype was counted ten times or more. The chain is built from TRBV29-1 and TRBJ2-3; weak D call: TRBD1 (5 bases). Between the trimmed V and J ends, which lost 4 bases and 4 bases, there was a span of 21 bases. Germline V gene sequence: CDR1 SQVTM, CDR2 ANQGSEA. The CDR3 is made up of 16 amino acids. The CDR3: CSVVPTVQGWADTQYF. The CDR3 region has the DNA TGCAGCGTTGTCCCGACAGTGCAAGGTTGGGCAGATACGCAGTATTTT.